This T cell receptor beta chain originates from a study of blood T cell repertoires in COVID-19. Turning to the study itself: Donors in the United States, Italy and Spain gave samples during acute or convalescent COVID-19. T cells, B-cell-depleted T cells, or PBMCs provided the cDNA or gDNA that served as material.

Trimming removed 10 bases from V and 3 bases from J, with 12 bases in between. The CDR3 totals 12 residues. The germline V gene has CDR1 MNHEY and CDR2 SVGAGI. As originally analysed: Estimates of nucleated cell counts were drawn from the amplification of reference gene primers. This table comes from immunoSEQ multiplex PCR, and its TCRdb copy is limited to in-frame clones, with some not included. V and J calls and clone size are copied from that table; D and trimming were computed from the DNA. The sample yields about 70,000 clones, around 89% seen once. This receptor was taken from a human donor in a cohort sampled during active COVID-19. The genes are TRBV6-5 and TRBJ1-2; tentative D call: TRBD1 (5 bases). Input material: peripheral blood. The CDR3 sequence: CATHEGDYGYTF. In nucleotides, the CDR3 is TGTGCCACCCACGAAGGGGACTATGGCTACACCTTC.